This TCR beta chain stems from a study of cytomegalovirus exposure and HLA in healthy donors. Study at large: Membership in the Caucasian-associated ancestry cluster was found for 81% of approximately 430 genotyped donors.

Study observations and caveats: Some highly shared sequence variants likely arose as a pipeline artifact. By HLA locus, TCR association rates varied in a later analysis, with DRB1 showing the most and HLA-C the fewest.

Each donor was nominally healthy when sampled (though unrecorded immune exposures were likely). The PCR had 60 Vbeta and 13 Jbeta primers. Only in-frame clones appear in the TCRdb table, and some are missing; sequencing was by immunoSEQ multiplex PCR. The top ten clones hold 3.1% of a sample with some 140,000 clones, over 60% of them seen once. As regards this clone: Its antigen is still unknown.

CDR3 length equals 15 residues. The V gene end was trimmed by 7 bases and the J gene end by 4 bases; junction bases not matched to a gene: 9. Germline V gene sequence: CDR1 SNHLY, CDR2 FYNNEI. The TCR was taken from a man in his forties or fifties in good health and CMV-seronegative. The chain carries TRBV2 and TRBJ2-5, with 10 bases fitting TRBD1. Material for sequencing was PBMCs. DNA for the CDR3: TGTGCCAGCACCTACCGACAGGGGGCGCGAGAGACCCAGTACTTC. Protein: CASTYRQGARETQYF.